This T cell receptor (beta chain) was sequenced for a study of post-analysis software for immune sequencing data. This clonotype was detected a few times. The target antigen is unknown. The authors incorporated unique molecular identifiers into the TCR beta cDNA libraries. TCRdb passed the PCR reads through MiXCR, listing each CDR3 protein once. The data hold approximately 570,000 distinct CDR3 sequences, with roughly 47% observed a single time. Findings and limits, study-wide: Elevated frequency relative to controls characterized roughly 5 TRBV segments in patients, TRBV5-6, TRBV5-1 and TRBV20-1 among them. Batch-mates among the samples co-clustered strongly by F measure. Significantly lower normalized Chao1 diversity was seen in multiple sclerosis patients than in controls.

The V and J ends lost 2 bases and 5 bases respectively, with 18 bases between them. This CDR3 comprises 16 residues. Germline CDR1 is MNHNY and CDR2 is SVGAGI (reference sequence). Sequencing was performed on blood. The receptor comes from a girl aged 5 to 17 with multiple sclerosis. The chain links TRBV6-6 to TRBJ2-5; tentative D call: TRBD1 (6 bases). DNA for the CDR3: TGTGCCAGCAGTTACATGCCGACAGGCGTGAGGGAGACCCAGTACTTC. This encodes CASSYMPTGVRETQYF.